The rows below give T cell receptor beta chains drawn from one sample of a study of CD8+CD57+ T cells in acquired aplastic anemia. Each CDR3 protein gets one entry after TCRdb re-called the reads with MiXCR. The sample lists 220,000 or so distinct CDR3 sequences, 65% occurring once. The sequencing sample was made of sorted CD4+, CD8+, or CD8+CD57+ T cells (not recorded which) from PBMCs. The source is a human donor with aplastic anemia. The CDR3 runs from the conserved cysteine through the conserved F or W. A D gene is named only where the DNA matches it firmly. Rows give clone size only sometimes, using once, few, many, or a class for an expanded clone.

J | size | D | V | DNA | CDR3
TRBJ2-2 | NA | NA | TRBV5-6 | TGTGCCAGCAGCTTGCGGGGGCAGCTGTTTTTT | CASSLRGQLFF
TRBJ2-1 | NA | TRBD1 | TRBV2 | TGTGCCAGCAGCTCCGGGACAGGGGGTGACAATGAGCAGTTCTTC | CASSSGTGGDNEQFF
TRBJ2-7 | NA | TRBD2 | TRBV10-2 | TGCGCCAGCAGGGCTAGCGGACTCTCCTACGAGCAGTACTTC | CASRASGLSYEQYF
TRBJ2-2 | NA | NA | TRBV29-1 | TGCAGCGTGGCTGCAGGGGAGCTGTTTTTT | CSVAAGELFF
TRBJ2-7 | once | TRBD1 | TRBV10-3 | TGTGCCATCAGTGGAGCCTCCGGGACAGGGGGCAACGAGCAGTACTTC | CAISGASGTGGNEQYF
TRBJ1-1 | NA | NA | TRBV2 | TGTGCCAGCAGTCGGACCATGAACACTGTAGCTTTCTTT | CASSRTMNTVAFF
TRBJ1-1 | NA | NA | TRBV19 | TGTGCCAGTAGTATGGCTCGGACCGTGAACACTGAAGCTTTCTTT | CASSMARTVNTEAFF
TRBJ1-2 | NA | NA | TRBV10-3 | TGTGCCATCATTTTGGACAAGTCCTATGGCTACACCTTC | CAIILDKSYGYTF
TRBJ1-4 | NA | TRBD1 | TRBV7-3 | TGTGCCAGCAGCCCCCCGGGACAGATGAATGAAAAACTGTTTTTT | CASSPPGQMNEKLFF
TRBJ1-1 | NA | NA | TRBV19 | TGTGCCAGTAGGTCAGGTAAGATGAACACTGAAGCTTTCTTT | CASRSGKMNTEAFF
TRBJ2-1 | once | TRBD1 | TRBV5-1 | TGCGCCAGCACCCCGGGACAGGGGGCACGGGAGCAGTTCTTC | CASTPGQGAREQFF